The sequence of this T cell receptor beta chain was determined in a study of OX40 agonist ivuxolimab in advanced cancers. As for the study in general: Dose-escalation subjects each had hepatocellular carcinoma, melanoma, renal cell or head and neck cancer. Broader study findings: Partial responders receiving 0.1-3.0 mg/kg showed among the lowest clonal expansion.

V lost 6 bases and J lost 0, with 18 bases in between. The CDR3 is 16 residues long. The germline CDR1 and CDR2 sequences are SGHDT and YYEEEE. On this clone: Its antigen is not identified.

Produced via immunoSEQ multiplex PCR; TCRdb's table is partial and in-frame only. Of about 54,000 clones listed, over 70% were seen once; the top ten hold around 4.6%. The source was CD4+ or CD8+ T cells sorted from blood, collected in a trial of the OX40 agonist ivuxolimab. The chain has TRBV5-6 and TRBJ1-1, with unresolved D. This clonotype was sampled from an adult with an advanced solid tumor such as melanoma, head and neck, liver or kidney cancer. The CDR3 loop reads CASTAFTVSLNTEAFF. The CDR3 nucleotides are TGTGCCAGCACCGCATTCACTGTCAGCTTGAACACTGAAGCTTTCTTT.